The T cell receptor beta chain described here comes from a study of monozygotic twins with inflammatory bowel disease. Template switching appended UMIs that held a 6-nucleotide sample barcode. TCRdb reprocessed the 5' RACE reads and reports one entry per CDR3 protein, with no DNA. This sample's table reports around 150,000 distinct CDR3 sequences. The CDR3 extends over 15 amino acids. CDR1 is ENHRY and CDR2 is SYGVKD in the germline V gene. Study-wide results and caveats: Different subtypes (of T cells) could not be told apart from one another. Added variability in patient repertoires may stem from differing immunosuppressive treatments. IBD patients shared fewer clonotypes with other individuals than healthy twins, especially patients with disease activity signs.

To note about this clonotype: Its matching antigen is unknown.

This clonotype was obtained from a human donor with ulcerative colitis or Crohn's disease, or a healthy co-twin of an affected twin (not recorded which). This chain connects TRBV10-3 to TRBJ2-2; the TRBD1 assignment by TCRdb is unverifiable without DNA. Sequenced input: blood. The CDR3 region is CAISGPRGGTGELFF.